The next 31 T cell receptor beta chains were all read from a single sample in a study of PD-L1 blockade in urothelial cancer. Libraries were prepared by immunoSEQ multiplex PCR; TCRdb keeps only in-frame clonotypes and omits some of them. The table has some 52,000 clones, approximately 75% seen once. The sample here was PBMCs, taken around atezolizumab (anti-PD-L1) treatment. The receptors derive from a man aged 65 to 85 with urothelial cancer.

The rearrangement uses TRBV6-6 and TRBJ1-6; D gene ambiguous. V lost 2 bases, J lost 7 bases, and 6 bases lay in between. This CDR3 has 13 residues. Germline assignment: CDR1 MNHNY and CDR2 SVGAGI (reference sequence). The CDR3 DNA follows: TGTGCCAGCAGTTACAGCCAAAATTCACCCCTCCACTTT. It codes for CASSYSQNSPLHF.

This chain links TRBV5-4 with TRBJ1-1; 9 positions match TRBD1. Losses at the gene ends were 4 bases for V and 5 bases for J; bases not matched to a gene: 9. This CDR3 comprises 15 residues. Germline V gives CDR1 SGHNT, CDR2 YYREEE (reference sequence). The CDR3 DNA follows: TGTGCCAGCAGCACCAGGACAGGGGTTAGGACTGAAGCTTTCTTT. This gives the protein CASSTRTGVRTEAFF. The full variable domain, in which reference TRBV5-4 and TRBJ1-1 provide the parts outside the CDR3, is ETGVTQSPTHLIKTRGQQVTLRCSSQSGHNTVSWYQQALGQGPQFIFQYYREEENGRGNFPPRFSGLQFPNYSSELNVNALELDDSALYLCASSTRTGVRTEAFFGQGTRLTVV.

CDR3 protein: CASSPWTSGTNEQFF. The CDR3 nucleotides read TGTGCCAGCTCACCTTGGACTAGCGGGACCAATGAGCAGTTCTTC. The chain has TRBV18 and TRBJ2-1; TRBD2 agrees at 12 bases. The V and J ends lost 3 bases and 6 bases, in that order; junction bases with no gene match: 3. Germline CDR1 is KGHSH and CDR2 is LQKENI. CDR3 length equals 15 residues.

This chain uses TRBV5-8 with TRBJ2-1; 13 bases fit TRBD2. Trimming took 2 bases from V and 4 from J; bases not matched to a gene: 9. From germline, CDR1 is SGHTS and CDR2 YDEGEE. This CDR3 region has 18 residues. This CDR3 is CASSLGLAGEPLYNEQFF. The CDR3 DNA sequence: TGTGCCAGCAGCTTAGGACTAGCGGGAGAACCGCTTTACAATGAGCAGTTCTTC.

Comment on this clone: A junction boundary mismatches the germline segment, possibly from a read error. The gene calls are TRBV5-4 and TRBJ1-3; TRBD1 matches at 8 bases. This CDR3 has 16 residues. Germline V lookup: CDR1 SGHNT, CDR2 YYREEE (reference sequence). Here the CDR3 reads CASSQAGTGSGNTIYF. DNA for the CDR3: TGCGCCAGCAGCCAAGCCGGGACAGGCTCTGGAAACACCATATATTTT.

The V call is TRBV4-3, the J call TRBJ2-7, with 7 positions matching TRBD1. Germline lookup yields CDR1 LGHNA and CDR2 YSLEER. J was trimmed by 2 bases and V by 0 bases; bases with no gene match: 16. The CDR3 totals 19 residues. CDR3 nucleotides: TGCGCCAGCAGCCAAGATTGGAGTCCGACAGGGATGGAGGCCTACGAGCAGTACTTC. It codes for CASSQDWSPTGMEAYEQYF.

The chain combines TRBV4-1 with TRBJ2-3; 13 bases map to TRBD2. Germline CDR1 MGHRA, CDR2 YSYEKL. Trimming removed 3 bases from V and 6 bases from J; junction bases left unmatched: 3. The CDR3 runs 15 residues. CDR3 sequence (DNA): TGCGCCAGCAGCCACAGACTAGCGGGAGGTGATACGCAGTATTTT. Protein: CASSHRLAGGDTQYF.

The V gene is TRBV7-6, the J gene TRBJ2-7; 7 bases line up with TRBD2. Germline V lookup: CDR1 SGHVS, CDR2 FNYEAQ. V lost 4 bases to trimming and J lost 0 bases; unmatched junction nucleotides: 15. The CDR3 totals 18 residues. CDR3 DNA: TGTGCCAGCAGCTCAGGACACCCCAGCGGGACCTCCTCCTACGAGCAGTACTTC. It yields the protein CASSSGHPSGTSSYEQYF.

This clone was counted a single time. The chain recombines TRBV18 with TRBJ1-1; TRBD1 matches at 8 bases. The CDR3 totals 15 residues. Trimming at V came to 3 bases and at J to 1 base, leaving 4 bases not matched to a gene. Germline V lookup: CDR1 KGHSH, CDR2 LQKENI. The CDR3 nucleotides are TGTGCCAGCTCACCCTACGGGACAGGGAACACTGAAGCTTTCTTT. It codes for CASSPYGTGNTEAFF.

This clone appeared once. J is TRBJ2-5 and V is TRBV5-1, with 8 bases identical to TRBD2. Per germline, CDR1 SGHRS and CDR2 YFSETQ. The CDR3 covers 13 residues. With V trimmed by 2 bases and J by 5 bases, 2 bases remained unmatched. CDR3 nucleotide sequence: TGCGCCAGCAGCTTACGGGGGGGGGAGACCCAGTACTTC. Encoded protein: CASSLRGGETQYF.

This clone was seen once. The chain uses TRBV4-3 and TRBJ1-2; 7 positions agree with TRBD1. The CDR3 runs to 16 residues. The V and J ends lost 0 bases and 8 bases, in that order; junction bases with no gene match: 12. Germline CDR1 reads LGHNA; CDR2 reads YSLEER. CDR3: CASSQDSATGFRGYTF. CDR3 bases: TGCGCCAGCAGCCAAGATTCTGCGACAGGGTTTCGAGGCTACACCTTC.

To note about this clone: The junction departs from the called germline gene at one end, perhaps through a read error. V is TRBV11-3 and J is TRBJ2-5; 7 bases match TRBD1. This CDR3 comprises 14 residues. From germline, CDR1 is SGHNT and CDR2 YENEEA. DNA of the CDR3: TGTGCCAGCAGGTATGGGACAGACCAGGAGACCCAGTACTTC. This codes for CASRYGTDQETQYF.

This sequence joins TRBV19 and TRBJ2-1; possibly TRBD1 for D (5 bases). Between the trimmed V and J ends, which lost 7 bases and 7 bases, there was a span of 20 bases. The CDR3 has 15 residues. CDR1 is LNHDA, CDR2 SQIVND, per germline (reference sequence). CDR3 coding DNA: TGTGCCAGTAACCCCAGGGCTGGGGTGGGGAATGAGCAGTTCTTC. Protein sequence: CASNPRAGVGNEQFF.

The CDR3 nucleotides are TGTGCCAGCAGCTCGGCCCCTAGAGGGGACTTCGAAGCTTTCTTT. Translated: CASSSAPRGDFEAFF. The chain recombines TRBV7-9 with TRBJ1-1, with D perhaps TRBD1 (5 bases). Germline V CDR1 and CDR2: SEHNR, FQNEAQ (reference sequence). There are 15 residues in the CDR3. Trimming stripped 4 bases from V and 8 bases from J, with 20 bases between.

A single count supports this clone. The chain is built from TRBV6-5 and TRBJ2-7; 9 nucleotides match TRBD1. Germline CDR1 and CDR2: MNHEY and SVGAGI. V trimming: 4 bases; J trimming: 4 bases; junction bases outside the gene matches: 8. The CDR3 consists of 15 residues. CDR3 in DNA: TGTGCCAGCAGTTTACGGGACAGGGCCCTGTACGAGCAGTACTTC. Its translation is CASSLRDRALYEQYF.

This chain connects TRBV11-2 to TRBJ2-3; 9 bases match TRBD2. The length of the CDR3 is 16 residues. CDR1 is SGHAT and CDR2 is FQNNGV in the germline V gene. V shed 1 base and J 5 bases; nucleotides not matched to a gene: 7. The CDR3 region is CASSLGGRARGDTQYF. The CDR3 DNA reads TGTGCCAGCAGCTTAGGCGGGAGGGCCCGTGGAGATACGCAGTATTTT.

This clone came up a few times. V gene TRBV19 combines with J gene TRBJ1-5; possibly TRBD1 for D (5 bases). The CDR3 sequence is 14 residues long. Trimming pared 5 bases from V and 2 bases from J, leaving 10 bases between. CDR1 LNHDA and CDR2 SQIVND come from the germline V gene (reference sequence). In DNA form, the CDR3 reads TGTGCCAGTAGTCCCCCGGGGGGCAATCAGCCCCAGCATTTT. Translated: CASSPPGGNQPQHF.

This clone appeared a single time. V gene TRBV2 combines with J gene TRBJ1-2; a possible D gene is TRBD1 (6 bases). V lost 0 bases to trimming and J lost 6 bases, with 11 bases between them. This CDR3 region has 14 residues. Germline CDR1 and CDR2: SNHLY and FYNNEI. CDR3 sequence reads: CASSEAAGVNGYTF. The CDR3 DNA reads TGTGCCAGCAGTGAAGCGGCAGGGGTGAATGGCTACACCTTC.

This clone was picked up a small number of times. V gene TRBV7-6 combines with J gene TRBJ1-2; tentatively, D is TRBD1 (5 bases). This CDR3 region has 14 residues. Germline CDR1 reads SGHVS; CDR2 reads FNYEAQ. The V and J ends lost 5 bases and 0 bases respectively, with 10 bases between them. In DNA, the CDR3 is TGTGCCAGCAGCCCACAGGCCTCTAACTATGGCTACACCTTC. Protein: CASSPQASNYGYTF.

The chain uses TRBV4-1 and TRBJ2-1, with 8 bases lining up with TRBD2. Germline CDR1 reads MGHRA; CDR2 reads YSYEKL. V gave up 0 bases and J gave up 6 bases; unmatched junction bases: 16. The CDR3 has 19 amino acids. CDR3 nucleotide sequence: TGCGCCAGCAGCCAAGATGCAGCGGGGGCCCCGCTGCCCTTCAATGAGCAGTTCTTC. Residues: CASSQDAAGAPLPFNEQFF.

Remarks on this clone: One junction end disagrees with the germline gene, perhaps due to a read error. The V gene is TRBV11-2, the J gene TRBJ2-7; 9 nucleotides agree with TRBD2. This CDR3 has 15 residues. The germline V gene has CDR1 SGHAT and CDR2 FQNNGV. This CDR3 is CASSLERGESYEQYF. The CDR3 DNA reads as TGTGCCAGCAGCCTAGAGCGGGGGGAGTCCTACGAGCAGTACTTC.

This clone was seen more than once but under ten times. The genes are TRBV4-1 and TRBJ2-1, with 9 bases lining up with TRBD2. CDR3 length: 14 amino acids. Trimming at V came to 1 base and at J to 5 bases, leaving 0 bases not matched to a gene. The germline V gene has CDR1 MGHRA and CDR2 YSYEKL. The CDR3 is CASSQGLADNEQFF. The CDR3 region has the DNA TGCGCCAGCAGCCAAGGACTAGCGGACAATGAGCAGTTCTTC.

The V and J genes are TRBV11-1 and TRBJ1-1, with 9 bases lining up with TRBD1. This CDR3 spans 14 amino acids. Germline V gives CDR1 SGHAT, CDR2 FQDESV (reference sequence). Trimming removed 5 bases from V and 5 bases from J; junction bases left unmatched: 6. CDR3 in DNA: TGTGCCAGCAGCCCCTGGACAGGGGTAACTGAAGCTTTCTTT. It translates to CASSPWTGVTEAFF.

V gene TRBV15 combines with J gene TRBJ1-2; TRBD1 matches 8 bases. V gave up 1 base and J gave up 0 bases; unmatched junction bases: 4. This CDR3 has 16 amino acids. The V gene's germline CDR1 is LNHNV and CDR2 YYDKDF (reference sequence). The CDR3 sequence is CATSRAEDRANYGYTF. DNA of the CDR3: TGTGCCACCAGCAGAGCTGAGGACAGGGCTAACTATGGCTACACCTTC.

The chain employs TRBV10-3 and TRBJ2-2; D gene uncertain. Trimming shortened V by 2 bases and J by 0 bases, and 10 bases separated the two germline ends. Germline V lookup: CDR1 ENHRY, CDR2 SYGVKD. This CDR3 has 16 residues. The CDR3 loop reads CAISEKAGSNTGELFF. CDR3 DNA: TGTGCCATCAGTGAGAAGGCAGGATCGAACACCGGGGAGCTGTTTTTT.

The V call is TRBV30, the J call TRBJ2-1; the match to TRBD2 covers 11 bases. The CDR3 length is 16 residues. The trim removed 5 bases at V and 0 bases at J, leaving 6 bases unmatched. Germline values: CDR1 GTSNPN, CDR2 SVGIG (reference sequence). The CDR3 is CAWVSGRAPSYNEQFF. In DNA, the CDR3 is TGTGCCTGGGTTAGCGGGAGGGCCCCCTCCTACAATGAGCAGTTCTTC.

The chain joins TRBV28 to TRBJ1-3; D gene ambiguous. Looked up from germline, CDR1 is MDHEN and CDR2 is SYDVKM. Trimming cost V 5 bases and J 4 bases, with 18 bases left between them. The length of the CDR3 is 16 residues. Here the CDR3 DNA reads TGTGCCAGCAGTCCCCCCTTCGGGGTGGGGGGAAACACCATATATTTT. Translated, it gives CASSPPFGVGGNTIYF.

V is TRBV19 and J is TRBJ1-2; D remains ambiguous. Germline V CDR1 and CDR2: LNHDA, SQIVND (reference sequence). Deletions cut 3 bases from V and 0 bases from J, with 14 bases between. The CDR3 totals 16 residues. This CDR3 is CASSIDMAFPNYGYTF. The CDR3 DNA reads as TGTGCCAGTAGTATCGATATGGCCTTTCCTAACTATGGCTACACCTTC.

The rearrangement links TRBV11-2 to TRBJ1-3; TRBD1 matches at 7 bases. With V trimmed by 8 bases and J by 4 bases, 8 bases remained unmatched. The CDR3 totals 14 residues. The V gene's germline CDR1 is SGHAT and CDR2 FQNNGV. The CDR3 DNA sequence: TGTGCCAGCCGACAGGGTTCCTCCGGAAACACCATATATTTT. This sequence encodes CASRQGSSGNTIYF.

The V and J genes are TRBV6-1 and TRBJ2-3; 10 positions agree with TRBD2. The junction had 12 bases not matched to a gene; V was cut back by 3 bases and J by 9 bases. Germline CDR1 is MNHNS and CDR2 is SASEGT. The CDR3 has 16 amino acids. The CDR3 bases are TGTGCCAGCAGTGACCGGACTAGCGGCAAGGGGGGGACGCAGTATTTT. Encoded protein: CASSDRTSGKGGTQYF.

This clone has a handful of counts. V is TRBV7-2 and J is TRBJ1-1, with TRBD1 identical over 9 bases. The CDR3 consists of 12 residues. CDR1 and CDR2 from the germline V gene are SGHTA and FQGNSA. Germline trimming cut 1 base from V and 10 bases from J; bases unmatched to any gene: 1. The CDR3 protein is CASSLDRGPAFF. The CDR3 coding sequence is TGTGCCAGCAGCTTAGACAGGGGGCCAGCTTTCTTT.